This TCR beta chain came from a study of human T cells and chemical hapten exposure. Across the study: Largely, small differences in pooled library volume made per-sample TCR yields vary. Study-wide results and limits: DPC sensitization left the count of TCRs above 1 in 1000 unchanged.

Time point meaning: healthy volunteer bleed at 2 weeks. Unseparated into fractions, whole blood served as the source from which total RNA was extracted. Methods used by the authors: Sample TCR counts, which ranged from about 23,224 to 700,000, had a median of approximately 94,000. TCRdb processed the RACE reads anew with MiXCR; each CDR3 protein has one entry. TCRdb, rather than the study authors, made the V and J calls. The repertoire includes roughly 120,000 distinct CDR3 sequences, about 9.4% of them detected once, and roughly 1.8% sits in the top ten. Germline-derived CDR1 and CDR2 are MNHEY and SVGAGI. V lost 2 bases, J lost 3 bases, and 4 bases stayed unmatched. The CDR3 contains 15 residues. As regards this clonotype: Its antigen is currently unknown.

This TCR came from a male donor in good health. Some clones in this sample may be carry-over from other donors' samples. The sample consisted of whole blood. V is TRBV6-5 and J is TRBJ2-7, with 10 bases matching TRBD1. In nucleotides, the CDR3 is TGTGCCAGCAGTTACGGACAGGGGGGCGTCTACGAGCAGTACTTC. It yields the protein CASSYGQGGVYEQYF.